This is a list of T cell receptor beta chains from one sample in a study of blood T cell repertoires in COVID-19. Assay: immunoSEQ multiplex PCR; the TCRdb copy retains only in-frame clones and omits some. In the table there are around 71,000 clones, approximately 80% of which are singletons. Specimen: peripheral blood. The origin of the receptors is a man between 65 and 85 years old with acute or convalescent COVID-19. CDR3s leave out the opening cysteine and the closing phenylalanine or tryptophan. A D gene is named only where the DNA matches it firmly.

cdr3_aa: ASSEGRVYQPQH
v_call: TRBV2
j_call: TRBJ1-5
d_call: .

cdr3_aa: ASSTGQGGDEQY
v_call: TRBV19
j_call: TRBJ2-7
d_call: TRBD1

cdr3_aa: ATEKSYEQY
v_call: TRBV6-5
j_call: TRBJ2-7
d_call: .

cdr3_aa: AIRDRTDSNQPQH
v_call: TRBV10-3
j_call: TRBJ1-5
d_call: .

cdr3_aa: ASSEMGGRGLGQPQH
v_call: TRBV4-1
j_call: TRBJ1-5
d_call: TRBD1

cdr3_aa: ASSRDRGNYGYT
v_call: TRBV6-4
j_call: TRBJ1-2
d_call: TRBD1

cdr3_aa: ASTRGKRGDEQF
v_call: TRBV19
j_call: TRBJ2-1
d_call: .

cdr3_aa: ASSFARTDTVYNEQF
v_call: TRBV7-6
j_call: TRBJ2-1
d_call: .

cdr3_aa: ASGDSFNQPQH
v_call: TRBV10-2
j_call: TRBJ1-5
d_call: TRBD1

cdr3_aa: AWSRETYNSPLH
v_call: TRBV30
j_call: TRBJ1-6
d_call: .

cdr3_aa: ASSPPDRVDTEAF
v_call: TRBV18
j_call: TRBJ1-1
d_call: TRBD1

cdr3_aa: ATSDTRLAGNNEQF
v_call: TRBV24-1
j_call: TRBJ2-1
d_call: TRBD2

cdr3_aa: ASSNSGATNEKLF
v_call: TRBV19
j_call: TRBJ1-4
d_call: .

cdr3_aa: ASSLGTYNSPLH
v_call: TRBV7-3
j_call: TRBJ1-6
d_call: .

cdr3_aa: ATSMGGSSTEAF
v_call: TRBV15
j_call: TRBJ1-1
d_call: .

cdr3_aa: ASKYYGEGNTEAF
v_call: TRBV5-1
j_call: TRBJ1-1
d_call: .

cdr3_aa: ASSIQGTNYGYT
v_call: TRBV19
j_call: TRBJ1-2
d_call: .

cdr3_aa: SVEAGGLGEKLF
v_call: TRBV29-1
j_call: TRBJ1-4
d_call: .

cdr3_aa: ASSWTSGRDGNEQF
v_call: TRBV19
j_call: TRBJ2-1
d_call: TRBD2

cdr3_aa: ASSRGGYNYGYT
v_call: TRBV28
j_call: TRBJ1-2
d_call: .

cdr3_aa: ASSPVQGANSPLH
v_call: TRBV6-5
j_call: TRBJ1-6
d_call: TRBD1

cdr3_aa: ASSLRSLAGAPEQY
v_call: TRBV5-4
j_call: TRBJ2-7
d_call: TRBD2

cdr3_aa: ASSERLAKISGANVLT
v_call: TRBV2
j_call: TRBJ2-6
d_call: TRBD2

cdr3_aa: ASSPVAVNTGELF
v_call: TRBV5-1
j_call: TRBJ2-2
d_call: .

cdr3_aa: ASSPSQQGTGTENEQF
v_call: TRBV18
j_call: TRBJ2-1
d_call: TRBD1

cdr3_aa: ASSLAGALGYNEQF
v_call: TRBV7-9
j_call: TRBJ2-1
d_call: .

cdr3_aa: ASSPDRSLTDTQY
v_call: TRBV7-2
j_call: TRBJ2-3
d_call: .

cdr3_aa: ATSDLRRGYGYT
v_call: TRBV24-1
j_call: TRBJ1-2
d_call: .

cdr3_aa: ASSLGRGRGSYNEQF
v_call: TRBV7-7
j_call: TRBJ2-1
d_call: .

cdr3_aa: ASSNPGQGADYGYT
v_call: TRBV2
j_call: TRBJ1-2
d_call: TRBD1

cdr3_aa: ASSDPSGTGEKLF
v_call: TRBV6-1
j_call: TRBJ1-4
d_call: TRBD1

cdr3_aa: ASSPQAQTEAF
v_call: TRBV7-3
j_call: TRBJ1-1
d_call: .

cdr3_aa: ASGRRRDSPLH
v_call: TRBV19
j_call: TRBJ1-6
d_call: .

cdr3_aa: SVEGFGGYEQY
v_call: TRBV29-1
j_call: TRBJ2-7
d_call: .

cdr3_aa: ASSYSRDYEQY
v_call: TRBV6-6
j_call: TRBJ2-7
d_call: .

cdr3_aa: ASSEGATRDEQF
v_call: TRBV10-1
j_call: TRBJ2-1
d_call: .

cdr3_aa: ASSLGLAGRETQY
v_call: TRBV7-9
j_call: TRBJ2-5
d_call: TRBD2

cdr3_aa: ASNERDSYYGYT
v_call: TRBV10-2
j_call: TRBJ1-2
d_call: TRBD1

cdr3_aa: ASSIVEGPYEQY
v_call: TRBV19
j_call: TRBJ2-7
d_call: .

cdr3_aa: ASSQEPGGTEAF
v_call: TRBV3-1/TRBV3-2
j_call: TRBJ1-1
d_call: TRBD1

cdr3_aa: ASSEEGNTEAF
v_call: TRBV2
j_call: TRBJ1-1
d_call: .

cdr3_aa: ASRRGYSNQPQH
v_call: TRBV2
j_call: TRBJ1-5
d_call: .

cdr3_aa: ATNRGNEQF
v_call: TRBV6-5
j_call: TRBJ2-1
d_call: TRBD1

cdr3_aa: ASSSDRGLFNQPQH
v_call: TRBV18
j_call: TRBJ1-5
d_call: TRBD1

cdr3_aa: ASSLDRASGYT
v_call: TRBV12-3/TRBV12-4
j_call: TRBJ1-2
d_call: TRBD1

cdr3_aa: ASTQGAQKEQY
v_call: TRBV28
j_call: TRBJ2-7
d_call: TRBD1

cdr3_aa: ASSYSGQEAYYEQY
v_call: TRBV6-5
j_call: TRBJ2-7
d_call: .

cdr3_aa: ASSLGTGYGYT
v_call: TRBV28
j_call: TRBJ1-2
d_call: TRBD1

cdr3_aa: ASSLGGEQY
v_call: TRBV12-3/TRBV12-4
j_call: TRBJ2-7
d_call: .

cdr3_aa: ASSGGRPTDTQY
v_call: TRBV5-1
j_call: TRBJ2-3
d_call: .

cdr3_aa: ASSEGVGRGSSGNTIY
v_call: TRBV6-1
j_call: TRBJ1-3
d_call: .

cdr3_aa: ASGISGANVLT
v_call: TRBV19
j_call: TRBJ2-6
d_call: .

cdr3_aa: ASSFSGTGSNEKLF
v_call: TRBV5-1
j_call: TRBJ1-4
d_call: TRBD1

cdr3_aa: ASSWGGWDTEAF
v_call: TRBV5-1
j_call: TRBJ1-1
d_call: .